One TCR beta chain is described in this entry. In its sample, this clone was seen once. The specificity of this receptor is unknown. The input lacks base qualities; no much larger clone sits a single base away. This sample was taken from a study of blood T cell dynamics during melanoma immunotherapy (dated by TCRdb to between 2020 and 2021). For the study in its entirety: All patients had metastatic melanoma and were given first-line pembrolizumab or nivolumab plus ipilimumab as standard of care in the United Kingdom. To find early correlates of response, peripheral T cell receptor repertoires were profiled in metastatic melanoma patients before and after one cycle of checkpoint inhibitor therapy. The training cohort consisted of consecutive patients, while an additional independent group of patients from the same centre was pooled to form an external validation set.

Every bulk PBMC sample had a fixed 350 ng of DNA loaded. TCR beta CDR3 sequences were amplified from genomic DNA using the immunoSEQ TCRb Assay kit according to manufacturer instructions. The KAPA Library Quantification Kit for Illumina platforms was used to quantify pooled libraries by qPCR. Pooled libraries were clustered at 0.6-1.1 pM and sequenced on an Illumina NextSeq 500. The published analysis was carried out like this. The TCR data were analyzed using immunoSEQ ANALYZER and the R LymphoSeq package. A rearrangement efficiency score was calculated as productive divided by the sum of productive and non-productive CDR3 sequences. Clonality was measured with the Gini coefficient and diversity with the Renyi index at alpha=1, and both measures were compared pairwise between timepoints within each patient. In LymphoSeq, clonal relatedness was computed using an edit distance of 3, and repertoire similarity was computed using the Bhattacharyya coefficient. To classify response, a linear discriminant analysis based on week-3 changes in clonality and diversity was built with the R MASS and caret packages. TCRdb limited this immuneACCESS table to in-frame rearrangements with V and J called. A share of clones is missing; checked studies link under half to unresolved V genes, and the rest is unexplained. The D gene and trimming were derived from the DNA, and the V and J assignments and clone size from that table. The sample table lists about 15,000 clones, approximately 88% of them with a count of one. Of the sample, approximately 8.1% falls within the top ten clones.

This specimen's time point label, per the study, means: week 3, after first cycle of checkpoint inhibitor. Blood samples were collected before treatment (T0) and at week 3 (W3), after the first cycle of checkpoint blockade. Except for two patients with rapid clinical progression, response was assessed 12 weeks after the first infusion by RECIST 1.1; disease control meant complete response, partial response or stable disease. Patients were excluded for prior systemic cancer treatment, concomitant immunosuppressant therapy or synchronous other active malignancies. TCR beta was sequenced in both bulk PBMC and plasma cell-free DNA in order to track circulating cells as well as T cell turnover. Lymphoprep and SepMate tubes were used to isolate PBMC from blood, and red cell lysis was then performed. QIAamp DNA Blood Mini kits were used to extract DNA from PBMC and sorted T cell subsets. Overall study outcomes, separate from this receptor: The study was unable to establish whether the T cell clones driving the repertoire changes were melanoma-specific or instead reflected general immune activation. The relatively small sample size was acknowledged as a potential limitation on generalization of the results. Patients who later achieved disease control showed a bifurcated PBMC repertoire reorganization at W3, with increased clonality or increased diversity, unlike progressors.

V loses 5 bases of germline sequence and J loses 8 bases, and the interval between the two ends is 11 bases. The germline V gene supplies CDR1 SGHRS and CDR2 YFSETQ. The cysteine opens and the phenylalanine closes a CDR3 of 12 amino acids. Only the CDR3 DNA is retained, 36 bases long and in frame from the first base. This specimen was blood, taken from a patient treated with checkpoint blockade. The rearranged chain carries TRBV5-1 and TRBJ1-5; no D segment can be confidently identified. The source of this sequence is a human donor with melanoma. The sequence in DNA is TGCGCCAGCAGTTATGACGGGGAGCCCCAGCATTTT. It encodes CASSYDGEPQHF.